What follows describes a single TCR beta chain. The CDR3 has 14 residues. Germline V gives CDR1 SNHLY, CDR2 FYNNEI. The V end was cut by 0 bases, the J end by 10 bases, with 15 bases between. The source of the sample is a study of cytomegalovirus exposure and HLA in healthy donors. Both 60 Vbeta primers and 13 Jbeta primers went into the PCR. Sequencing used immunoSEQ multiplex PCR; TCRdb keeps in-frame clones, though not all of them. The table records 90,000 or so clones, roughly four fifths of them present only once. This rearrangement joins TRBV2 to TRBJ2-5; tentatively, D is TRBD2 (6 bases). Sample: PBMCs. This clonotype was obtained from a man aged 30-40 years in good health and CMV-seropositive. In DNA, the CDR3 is TGTGCCAGCAGTGAAGCCCGGGCCCTGGAGGGCCAGTACTTC. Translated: CASSEARALEGQYF.